This is a list of T cell receptor beta chains from one sample in a study of blood T cell repertoires in COVID-19. The table came from immunoSEQ multiplex PCR; TCRdb's copy has only in-frame clones and leaves some out. Of roughly 40,000 clones in the sample, 83% were seen once. Sequencing input: peripheral blood. These TCRs come from a woman aged 80 or older with active or convalescent COVID-19. Each CDR3 is given with its conserved first and last residue. Fields, in order: clone size, V gene, J gene, D gene, CDR3 protein, CDR3 DNA. A D gene is named only where the DNA matches it firmly. The listing skips clone size in some rows; elsewhere it reads once, few, many or a size class.

abundance: once; v_gene: TRBV12-3/TRBV12-4; j_gene: TRBJ1-5; d_gene: .; CDR3aa: CASSFSGNQPQHF; CDR3nt: TGTGCCAGCAGTTTTTCGGGAAATCAGCCCCAGCATTTT
abundance: once; v_gene: TRBV5-6; j_gene: TRBJ2-5; d_gene: .; CDR3aa: CASSLVTQETQYF; CDR3nt: TGTGCCAGCAGCTTGGTGACACAAGAGACCCAGTACTTC
abundance: .; v_gene: TRBV27; j_gene: TRBJ2-5; d_gene: .; CDR3aa: CASSQNRGNQETQYF; CDR3nt: TGTGCCAGCAGCCAAAACCGAGGGAACCAAGAGACCCAGTACTTC
abundance: .; v_gene: TRBV10-3; j_gene: TRBJ2-5; d_gene: .; CDR3aa: CAISDERGETQYF; CDR3nt: TGTGCCATCAGTGACGAACGAGGGGAGACCCAGTACTTC
abundance: .; v_gene: TRBV2; j_gene: TRBJ2-2; d_gene: TRBD1; CDR3aa: CASSESRGRFTGELFF; CDR3nt: TGTGCCAGCAGTGAATCCAGGGGGCGATTCACCGGGGAGCTGTTTTTT
abundance: .; v_gene: TRBV5-1; j_gene: TRBJ2-5; d_gene: TRBD2; CDR3aa: CASSPPGGSGTQYF; CDR3nt: TGCGCCAGCAGCCCCCCGGGGGGGTCCGGGACCCAGTACTTC
abundance: .; v_gene: TRBV29-1; j_gene: TRBJ2-1; d_gene: TRBD2; CDR3aa: CSVALGTSGNNEQFF; CDR3nt: TGCAGCGTAGCCCTCGGGACTAGCGGAAACAATGAGCAGTTCTTC
abundance: .; v_gene: TRBV6-2/TRBV6-3; j_gene: TRBJ1-2; d_gene: TRBD1; CDR3aa: CASSQGAGGYTF; CDR3nt: TGTGCCAGCAGCCAGGGGGCGGGAGGCTACACCTTC
abundance: .; v_gene: TRBV28; j_gene: TRBJ1-2; d_gene: TRBD1; CDR3aa: CASSFEQGAWGYTF; CDR3nt: TGTGCCAGCAGTTTTGAACAGGGGGCGTGGGGCTACACCTTC
abundance: .; v_gene: TRBV7-8; j_gene: TRBJ2-2; d_gene: TRBD2; CDR3aa: CASSLAPEGAGTGELFF; CDR3nt: TGTGCCAGCAGCTTAGCTCCTGAGGGAGCGGGAACCGGGGAGCTGTTTTTT
abundance: .; v_gene: TRBV7-9; j_gene: TRBJ2-2; d_gene: .; CDR3aa: CASSLTPGMNTGELFF; CDR3nt: TGTGCCAGCAGCCTAACCCCGGGAATGAACACCGGGGAGCTGTTTTTT
abundance: .; v_gene: TRBV12-1; j_gene: TRBJ1-5; d_gene: .; CDR3aa: CASSIQGGRSYSNQPQHF; CDR3nt: TGTGCCAGCAGCATACAGGGTGGACGGTCGTATAGCAATCAGCCCCAGCATTTT
abundance: .; v_gene: TRBV6-5; j_gene: TRBJ2-3; d_gene: .; CDR3aa: CASSYYREDTQYF; CDR3nt: TGTGCCAGCAGTTACTACAGGGAGGATACGCAGTATTTT
abundance: .; v_gene: TRBV30; j_gene: TRBJ1-1; d_gene: .; CDR3aa: CAWSVVWSRGDTEAFF; CDR3nt: TGTGCCTGGAGTGTAGTATGGTCACGGGGAGACACTGAAGCTTTCTTT
abundance: once; v_gene: TRBV28; j_gene: TRBJ2-5; d_gene: TRBD2; CDR3aa: CASSSGTSLAETQYF; CDR3nt: TGTGCCAGCAGTTCCGGGACTAGCTTAGCGGAGACCCAGTACTTC
abundance: .; v_gene: TRBV2; j_gene: TRBJ2-6; d_gene: .; CDR3aa: CASSTSKDSPGANVLTF; CDR3nt: TGTGCCAGCAGCACTTCAAAGGACAGCCCTGGGGCCAACGTCCTGACTTTC
abundance: .; v_gene: TRBV25-1; j_gene: TRBJ1-3; d_gene: .; CDR3aa: CASSEGGGASNTIYF; CDR3nt: TGTGCCAGCAGTGAAGGCGGGGGGGCAAGCAACACCATATATTTT
abundance: .; v_gene: TRBV5-6; j_gene: TRBJ2-5; d_gene: TRBD1; CDR3aa: CASSWGDRGRMETQYF; CDR3nt: TGTGCCAGCAGCTGGGGGGACAGGGGGCGTATGGAGACCCAGTACTTC
abundance: .; v_gene: TRBV7-2; j_gene: TRBJ2-1; d_gene: .; CDR3aa: CASSLGPFGGTGEQFF; CDR3nt: TGTGCCAGCAGCTTAGGACCTTTTGGTGGTACGGGTGAGCAGTTCTTC
abundance: .; v_gene: TRBV5-1; j_gene: TRBJ2-5; d_gene: TRBD2; CDR3aa: CASSLVGTSGETQYF; CDR3nt: TGCGCCAGCAGCTTGGTTGGGACTAGTGGTGAGACCCAGTACTTC
abundance: few; v_gene: TRBV28; j_gene: TRBJ1-1; d_gene: TRBD1; CDR3aa: CASSPPGTGLNTEAFF; CDR3nt: TGTGCCAGCAGCCCCCCCGGGACAGGGCTGAACACTGAAGCTTTCTTT
abundance: .; v_gene: TRBV3-1/TRBV3-2; j_gene: TRBJ2-7; d_gene: .; CDR3aa: CASSQEPRSYEQYF; CDR3nt: TGTGCCAGCAGCCAAGAACCCAGGTCTTACGAGCAGTACTTC
abundance: .; v_gene: TRBV6-5; j_gene: TRBJ2-7; d_gene: .; CDR3aa: CASSQPMDSYEQYF; CDR3nt: TGTGCCAGCAGTCAGCCGATGGACTCGTACGAGCAGTACTTC
abundance: .; v_gene: TRBV7-9; j_gene: TRBJ1-6; d_gene: .; CDR3aa: CASSSTSDGGLGSPLHF; CDR3nt: TGTGCCAGCAGCTCGACGAGTGACGGGGGGCTCGGTTCACCCCTCCACTTT
abundance: few; v_gene: TRBV5-4; j_gene: TRBJ1-2; d_gene: .; CDR3aa: CASSLETGGYTF; CDR3nt: TGTGCCAGCAGCTTGGAGACGGGGGGCTACACCTTC
abundance: .; v_gene: TRBV6-6; j_gene: TRBJ2-3; d_gene: .; CDR3aa: CASSYYGDRDTQYF; CDR3nt: TGTGCCAGCAGTTACTACGGAGATCGCGATACGCAGTATTTT
abundance: few; v_gene: TRBV9; j_gene: TRBJ1-1; d_gene: .; CDR3aa: CASSVERGLAGTEAFF; CDR3nt: TGTGCCAGCAGCGTAGAGAGGGGGTTGGCGGGCACTGAAGCTTTCTTT
abundance: .; v_gene: TRBV4-1; j_gene: TRBJ1-4; d_gene: .; CDR3aa: CASSQLDLRGSNEKLFF; CDR3nt: TGCGCCAGCAGCCAGCTCGACCTCAGGGGATCTAATGAAAAACTGTTTTTT
abundance: .; v_gene: TRBV6-5; j_gene: TRBJ2-5; d_gene: TRBD1; CDR3aa: CASSYWGTGGQETQYF; CDR3nt: TGTGCCAGCAGTTACTGGGGGACAGGGGGCCAAGAGACCCAGTACTTC
abundance: .; v_gene: TRBV5-1; j_gene: TRBJ2-3; d_gene: .; CDR3aa: CASTGGTDTQYF; CDR3nt: TGCGCCAGCACAGGGGGCACAGATACGCAGTATTTT
abundance: .; v_gene: TRBV19; j_gene: TRBJ2-1; d_gene: TRBD2; CDR3aa: CASGGLAGDGIRGEQFF; CDR3nt: TGTGCCAGTGGTGGGCTAGCGGGAGATGGGATCCGGGGTGAGCAGTTCTTC
abundance: once; v_gene: TRBV25-1; j_gene: TRBJ1-4; d_gene: .; CDR3aa: CASSEGTFATNEKLFF; CDR3nt: TGTGCCAGCAGTGAGGGGACTTTTGCAACTAATGAAAAACTGTTTTTT
abundance: .; v_gene: TRBV18; j_gene: TRBJ1-5; d_gene: TRBD1; CDR3aa: CASSQGQGGNQPQHF; CDR3nt: TGTGCCAGCTCACAGGGACAGGGAGGCAATCAGCCCCAGCATTTT
abundance: .; v_gene: TRBV18; j_gene: TRBJ2-1; d_gene: TRBD1; CDR3aa: CASSPGTGNNEQFF; CDR3nt: TGTGCCAGCTCACCGGGGACAGGAAACAATGAGCAGTTCTTC
abundance: .; v_gene: TRBV18; j_gene: TRBJ1-1; d_gene: TRBD1; CDR3aa: CASSLRTGEAFF; CDR3nt: TGTGCCAGCTCACTAAGGACAGGGGAAGCTTTCTTT
abundance: .; v_gene: TRBV3-1/TRBV3-2; j_gene: TRBJ2-5; d_gene: TRBD1; CDR3aa: CASSLNPGGAGETQYF; CDR3nt: TGTGCCAGCAGCCTAAACCCAGGGGGCGCTGGGGAGACCCAGTACTTC
abundance: .; v_gene: TRBV9; j_gene: TRBJ2-3; d_gene: TRBD2; CDR3aa: CASSSQSGSADTQYF; CDR3nt: TGTGCCAGCAGCTCTCAGAGCGGGAGCGCAGATACGCAGTATTTT
abundance: .; v_gene: TRBV6-2/TRBV6-3; j_gene: TRBJ2-3; d_gene: .; CDR3aa: CASSWLWGRDTQYF; CDR3nt: TGTGCCAGCAGTTGGCTTTGGGGGCGGGATACGCAGTATTTT
abundance: .; v_gene: TRBV3-1/TRBV3-2; j_gene: TRBJ1-1; d_gene: TRBD1; CDR3aa: CASSRTGVTEAFF; CDR3nt: TGTGCCAGCAGCCGGACAGGGGTTACTGAAGCTTTCTTT